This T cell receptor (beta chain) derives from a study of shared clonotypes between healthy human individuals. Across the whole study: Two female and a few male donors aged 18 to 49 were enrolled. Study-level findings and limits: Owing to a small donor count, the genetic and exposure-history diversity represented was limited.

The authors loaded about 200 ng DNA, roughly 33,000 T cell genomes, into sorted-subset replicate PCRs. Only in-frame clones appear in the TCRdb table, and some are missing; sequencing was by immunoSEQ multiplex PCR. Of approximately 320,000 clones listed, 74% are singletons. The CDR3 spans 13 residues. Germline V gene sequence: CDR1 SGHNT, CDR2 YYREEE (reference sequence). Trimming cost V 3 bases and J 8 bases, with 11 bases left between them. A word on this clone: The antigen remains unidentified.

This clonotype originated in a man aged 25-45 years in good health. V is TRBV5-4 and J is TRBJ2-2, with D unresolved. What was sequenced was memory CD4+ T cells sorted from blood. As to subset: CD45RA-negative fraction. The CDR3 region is CASSYDELGELFF. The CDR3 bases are TGTGCCAGCAGCTACGACGAATTGGGGGAGCTGTTTTTT.